This is a list of T cell receptor beta chains from one sample in a study of blood T cell repertoires in COVID-19. Libraries were prepared by immunoSEQ multiplex PCR; TCRdb keeps only in-frame clonotypes and omits some of them. Found here are roughly 220,000 clones, 90% of them singletons; the top ten hold about 15%. The source material was PBMCs or T cells enriched from blood (not recorded which). The receptors were sampled from a man aged 25 to 40 who had been exposed to COVID-19. Both conserved end residues are part of each CDR3. A D gene is named only where the DNA matches it firmly. A row's size may be missing; if present it is once, few, many or a size class.

clone size,J gene,D gene,V gene,CDR3 protein,CDR3 DNA
NA,TRBJ2-2,TRBD1,TRBV3-1/TRBV3-2,CASSRQGFVETGELFF,TGTGCCAGCAGCCGACAGGGTTTTGTAGAAACCGGGGAGCTGTTTTTT
NA,TRBJ2-1,TRBD2,TRBV5-1,CASSSQRGYSYEQFF,TGCGCCAGCAGCTCCCAGCGGGGATATTCGTATGAGCAGTTCTTC
NA,TRBJ2-2,TRBD2,TRBV5-6,CASSQLAGGLSNTGELFF,TGTGCCAGCAGCCAACTAGCGGGGGGGTTATCGAACACCGGGGAGCTGTTTTTT
NA,TRBJ1-2,NA,TRBV18,CASSPRANYGYTF,TGTGCCAGCTCACCGAGAGCTAACTATGGCTACACCTTC
few,TRBJ2-2,TRBD2,TRBV11-2,CASSSLRTSTGELFF,TGTGCCAGCAGCTCTCTAAGGACTAGTACCGGGGAGCTGTTTTTT
NA,TRBJ2-7,TRBD2,TRBV7-6,CASSLVSGEGTYEQYF,TGTGCCAGCAGCCTCGTATCCGGGGAGGGCACCTACGAGCAGTACTTC
NA,TRBJ1-1,NA,TRBV11-2,CASSFVSQGAGAFF,TGTGCCAGCAGCTTCGTCTCCCAGGGTGCGGGGGCTTTCTTT
NA,TRBJ2-7,TRBD2,TRBV12-5,CASGPGTSGIYEQYF,TGTGCTAGTGGTCCCGGGACTAGCGGAATCTACGAGCAGTACTTC
NA,TRBJ2-3,NA,TRBV5-1,CASNPAGSTDTQYF,TGCGCCAGCAATCCGGCAGGAAGCACAGATACGCAGTATTTT
NA,TRBJ1-6,NA,TRBV30,CAWSVGTMGSPLHF,TGTGCCTGGAGTGTAGGGACTATGGGGTCACCCCTCCACTTT
NA,TRBJ2-4,NA,TRBV19,CASSALMSPKNIQYF,TGTGCCAGTAGTGCTCTCATGAGTCCCAAAAACATTCAGTACTTC
once,TRBJ2-7,NA,TRBV7-9,CASSYRRTPYEQYF,TGTGCCAGCAGCTACCGAAGGACACCCTACGAGCAGTACTTC
NA,TRBJ2-7,NA,TRBV7-3,CASSPRLGGGVPREQYF,TGTGCCAGCAGCCCTCGGCTTGGTGGCGGGGTCCCCCGGGAGCAGTACTTC
NA,TRBJ1-1,TRBD1,TRBV27,CASSSRDRDRAFF,TGTGCCAGCAGTTCCCGGGACAGGGATCGAGCTTTCTTT
NA,TRBJ2-7,NA,TRBV12-3/TRBV12-4,CASGYMSYEQYF,TGTGCCAGCGGTTACATGTCCTACGAGCAGTACTTC
NA,TRBJ2-7,TRBD2,TRBV5-1,CASKAGGRFDEQYF,TGCGCCAGCAAGGCGGGGGGACGATTCGACGAGCAGTACTTC
NA,TRBJ2-7,NA,TRBV2,CASSEANRIPYEQYF,TGTGCCAGCAGTGAAGCTAACAGAATCCCCTACGAGCAGTACTTC
NA,TRBJ1-5,TRBD1,TRBV6-1,CASSEAGPGTGVNQPQHF,TGTGCCAGCAGTGAAGCGGGGCCGGGGACAGGGGTCAATCAGCCCCAGCATTTT
NA,TRBJ1-2,TRBD1,TRBV6-2/TRBV6-3,CASSYGTVFPNYGYTF,TGTGCCAGCAGTTACGGGACAGTTTTCCCTAACTATGGCTACACCTTC
NA,TRBJ2-7,NA,TRBV19,CASSTPPFEQYF,TGTGCCAGTAGTACCCCCCCGTTCGAGCAGTACTTC
once,TRBJ2-2,NA,TRBV12-3/TRBV12-4,CASSPGGIGELFF,TGTGCCAGCAGCCCCGGGGGTATCGGGGAGCTGTTTTTT
NA,TRBJ2-7,TRBD2,TRBV19,CASSSGGALRSYEQYF,TGTGCCAGCTCTAGCGGGGGGGCCCTTAGGTCCTACGAGCAGTACTTC
NA,TRBJ2-5,NA,TRBV10-3,CAISETGDSILQETQYF,TGTGCCATCAGTGAAACGGGGGACTCGATCTTACAAGAGACCCAGTACTTC
NA,TRBJ2-1,TRBD1,TRBV2,CASSGTGRDYNEQFF,TGTGCCAGCAGTGGGACAGGTAGGGACTACAATGAGCAGTTCTTC
NA,TRBJ2-2,NA,TRBV23-1,CASTRRASGELFF,TGCGCCAGCACCCGGAGGGCGAGCGGGGAGCTGTTTTTT
NA,TRBJ2-1,NA,TRBV7-7,CASSATFYNEQFF,TGTGCCAGCAGCGCGACATTTTACAATGAGCAGTTCTTC
NA,TRBJ2-1,TRBD1,TRBV11-3,CASSTGGGGDEQFF,TGTGCCAGCAGCACAGGGGGTGGAGGGGATGAGCAGTTCTTC
NA,TRBJ1-5,NA,TRBV7-2,CASSLAGGNQPQHF,TGTGCCAGCAGCTTAGCAGGGGGCAATCAGCCCCAGCATTTT
NA,TRBJ1-4,TRBD1,TRBV29-1,CSVGVTGGNEKLFF,TGCAGCGTTGGCGTTACAGGGGGGAATGAAAAACTGTTTTTT